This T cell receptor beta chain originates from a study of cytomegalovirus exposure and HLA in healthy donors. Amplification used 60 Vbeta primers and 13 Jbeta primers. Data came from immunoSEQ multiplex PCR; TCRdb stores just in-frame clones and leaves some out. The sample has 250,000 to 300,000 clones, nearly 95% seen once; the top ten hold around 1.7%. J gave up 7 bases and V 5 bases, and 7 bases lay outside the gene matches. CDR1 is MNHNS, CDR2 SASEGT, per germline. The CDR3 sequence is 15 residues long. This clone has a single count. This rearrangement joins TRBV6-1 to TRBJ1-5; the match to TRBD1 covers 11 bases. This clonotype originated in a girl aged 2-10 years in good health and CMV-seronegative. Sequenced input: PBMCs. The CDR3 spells CASSRGQGERQPQHF. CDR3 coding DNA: TGTGCCAGCAGTAGGGGACAGGGGGAGAGGCAGCCCCAGCATTTT.